The present entry profiles one T cell receptor (beta chain) with its context. The clone's antigen remains unknown. Base qualities are not recorded, but no much larger clone differs from it by a single base. The data belong to a study of T-cell memory formation after mild COVID-19 (dated by TCRdb to the early 2020s). Looking at the study overall: TCR sequence clusters from the two donors were largely donor specific. Two young, previously healthy adult volunteers made up the cohort, one male and one female. In a couple of donors, T-cell clones that expanded and contracted after mild COVID-19 were followed by sequencing TCRalpha and TCRbeta repertoires longitudinally. What the work shows at the level of the full study, not this receptor alone: Clones that contracted from day 15 to 85 showed balanced CD4/CD8 phenotypes, whereas a second wave of clones that expanded from day 15 to 37 leaned towards CD4+. The detection of some responding clones in pre-infection memory suggests that pre-existing cross-reactive memory T cells joined the SARS-CoV-2 response. SARS-CoV-2 specificity was not confirmed for the second-wave clones peaking on day 37. Contracting CD4+ clones were located mainly in the CM and EM memory subsets, whereas CD8+ clones were found to be enriched in EMRA. Only a couple of mild cases were covered by the study, and larger cohorts that include severe cases with pre-infection samples were considered necessary.

PBMCs were isolated by Ficoll-Paque density gradient centrifugation. From its cysteine to its phenylalanine, the CDR3 spans 18 amino acids. The sequence is cut down to CDR3 DNA, 54 bases in frame from base 1. CDR1 and CDR2 were assigned from the germline V gene as SGHRS and YFSETQ. Deletion took 5 bases off V and 1 base off J, with a span of 23 bases between the germline ends. The instrument given in TCRdb is Illumina NovaSeq 6000. TCRalpha and TCRbeta cDNA libraries were constructed by 5'RACE with constant-segment primers, with sample barcodes and unique molecular identifiers being introduced. RNA was extracted from every sample with Trizol reagent. Amplification of the libraries took two PCR steps, and the second step added a second sample barcode plus Illumina TruSeq adapters. Sequencing of the libraries was done on an Illumina NovaSeq, producing 2 x 150 bp paired-end reads. The original methods were these. Demultiplexing of reads and collapsing into UMI-guided consensus sequences were performed with migec v1.2.7. Using mixcr v2.1.11, the UMI consensuses were aligned to TRA and TRB V and J templates and assembled into clonotypes. Clonotypes were classified as expanded or contracted when called significant by both edgeR and NoisET, with noise models trained on biological replicates. edgeR calls used a false discovery rate-adjusted p below 0.01 and a log2 fold-change threshold of 1. As an exploratory analysis of dynamics, PCA with hierarchical clustering was applied to max-normalized trajectories of the 1000 most abundant clonotypes. Each responding clone was given a CD4 or CD8 phenotype based on the CD4+ and CD8+ repertoires, which had been sequenced separately. TCRdb reran the public reads through fastp at Q25 and MiXCR, keeping productive beta chains. A single entry per CDR3 protein holds the most common genes and DNA from its merged rows. These V and J calls rely on TCRdb rather than the paper's analysis. For this sample there are fewer than 450,000 distinct CDR3 sequences; about 21% appear just once. The ten largest make up 12% of the sample.

The V and J genes are TRBV5-1 and TRBJ2-3, and perhaps TRBD2 as D gene, on 6 matching bases. Sequencing was carried out using PBMCs or a T cell subset sorted from them (not recorded which). The TCR sequence derives from an adult woman who had mild COVID-19 (a few samples of this study predate the infection). The sample titles of this study are shuffled in the database, so cell type and time point are left out; the donor was told from shared clones. The CDR3 is CASRRTAGRIWGTDTQYF. The DNA reads as follows: TGCGCCAGCAGAAGGACCGCGGGGCGAATTTGGGGCACAGATACGCAGTATTTT.